This TCR beta chain emerged from a study of neurological immune-mediated disorders. The authors made cDNA by 5'RACE with 10-nucleotide random UMIs. TCRdb reprocessed the 5' RACE reads via MiXCR and lists one record per CDR3 protein. This table holds 50,000 to 65,000 distinct CDR3 sequences, around 4% found once. General observations from the study: Private repertoires in all groups were suggested, as expanded clones shared no CDR3 amino acid sequences across subjects. While HTLV-1-associated myelopathy showed the greatest TCR clonal expansion, multiple sclerosis showed the least, falling below healthy controls.

This clonotype occurred many times. Its antigen is undetermined. The specimen sequenced was PBMCs. The clonotype comes from a man aged 25-45 years with multiple sclerosis.

The CDR3 protein is CASSFGGSDTGELFF. DNA for the CDR3: TGTGCCAGCAGTTTCGGCGGGAGTGACACCGGGGAGCTGTTTTTT. The genes are TRBV12-3 or TRBV12-4 and TRBJ2-2; TRBD2 aligns across 7 bases. Losses at the gene ends were 3 bases for V and 3 bases for J; bases not matched to a gene: 4. The CDR3 spans 15 residues.